Listed below are T cell receptor beta chains from one sample, sequenced in a study of a mutant IDH1 vaccine in newly diagnosed glioma. Their cognate antigens are unknown. TCRdb's copy holds only in-frame clones and misses some; the assay was immunoSEQ multiplex PCR. The sample yields 110,000 or so clones, approximately 87% seen once. The sequenced sample was PBMCs, obtained from a glioma patient whose treatment included an IDH1 peptide vaccine. The source is a woman aged 45-65 years with glioma. The conserved cysteine and the conserved F or W are not part of the CDR3 here. Each record gives: V gene, D gene, CDR3 protein. D genes are given only for firm matches.

TRBV28 | NA | ASSPPRDEQY
TRBV6-5 | TRBD1 | ASSYQGQGGNSPLH
TRBV29-1 | NA | SVVGGATNEKLF
TRBV27 | NA | ASSPPTKGGPYGYT
TRBV7-9 | TRBD1 | ASSFGQGANYGYT
TRBV19 | NA | ASSIDEGTEAF
TRBV6-6 | NA | ASSPTETSTDTQY
TRBV6-6 | TRBD2 | ASSPGLAVNYEQY
TRBV7-9 | NA | ASSADGRYGYT
TRBV5-6 | NA | ASSLIGDEKLF
TRBV6-1 | TRBD1 | ASSVRTGFGNTIY
TRBV28 | NA | ASSLAGNNQPQH
TRBV15 | NA | ATSRIRDLGTEAF
TRBV6-1 | TRBD2 | ASILAGGPHEQY
TRBV10-2 | TRBD2 | ASSGPPTSVRSTDTQY
TRBV2 | NA | ASRFESGGGADTQY
TRBV10-3 | TRBD1 | ATGGDSSYNEQF
TRBV6-1 | NA | ASTPTGIGYNEQF
TRBV2 | NA | ARLAGLPAEAF
TRBV13 | TRBD1 | ASSWGRTGVYEQY
TRBV19 | NA | ASSGRGNEKLF
TRBV4-1 | NA | ASSQDNPQIGYT
TRBV2 | TRBD1 | ASSEAPGGQVNSYEQY
TRBV11-2 | TRBD2 | ASSLRPSGRARETQY
TRBV4-2 | NA | ASSQDAYEQY
TRBV6-1 | NA | ASRQETQY
TRBV30 | TRBD1 | AWTWTGAFPGANVLT
TRBV28 | TRBD1 | ASRTDTMTGPNH